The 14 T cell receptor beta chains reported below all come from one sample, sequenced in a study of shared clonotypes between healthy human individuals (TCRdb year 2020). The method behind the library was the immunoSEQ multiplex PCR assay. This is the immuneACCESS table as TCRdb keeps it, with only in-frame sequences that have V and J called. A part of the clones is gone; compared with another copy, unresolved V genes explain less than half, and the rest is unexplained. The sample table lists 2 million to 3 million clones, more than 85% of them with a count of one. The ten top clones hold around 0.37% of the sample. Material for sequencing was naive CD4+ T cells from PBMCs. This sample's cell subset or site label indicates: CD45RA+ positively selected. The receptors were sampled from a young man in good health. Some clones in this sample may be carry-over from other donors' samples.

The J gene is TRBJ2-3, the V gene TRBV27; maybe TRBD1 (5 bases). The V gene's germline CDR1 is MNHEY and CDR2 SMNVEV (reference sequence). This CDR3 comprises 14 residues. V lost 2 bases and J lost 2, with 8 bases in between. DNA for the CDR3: TGTGCCAGCAGTTTACGCAGGGACACAGATACGCAGTATTTT. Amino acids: CASSLRRDTDTQYF.

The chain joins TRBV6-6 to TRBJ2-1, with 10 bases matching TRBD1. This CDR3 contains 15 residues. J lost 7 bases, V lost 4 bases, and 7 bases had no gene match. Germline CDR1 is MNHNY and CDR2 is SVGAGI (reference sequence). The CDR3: CASSSRTGGFNEQFF. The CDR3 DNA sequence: TGTGCCAGCAGTTCCCGGACAGGGGGATTTAATGAGCAGTTCTTC.

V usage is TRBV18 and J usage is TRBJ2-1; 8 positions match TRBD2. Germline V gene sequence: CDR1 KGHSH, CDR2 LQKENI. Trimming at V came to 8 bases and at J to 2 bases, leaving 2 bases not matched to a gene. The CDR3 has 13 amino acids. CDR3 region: CASRGGTYNEQFF. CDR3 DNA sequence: TGTGCCAGCCGGGGGGGCACCTACAATGAGCAGTTCTTC.

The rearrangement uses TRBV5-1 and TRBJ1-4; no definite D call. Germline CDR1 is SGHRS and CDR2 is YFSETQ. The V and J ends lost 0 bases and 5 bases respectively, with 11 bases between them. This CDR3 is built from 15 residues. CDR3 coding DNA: TGCGCCAGCAGCTTGGCGGGCAGCCGAAATGAAAAACTGTTTTTT. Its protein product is CASSLAGSRNEKLFF.

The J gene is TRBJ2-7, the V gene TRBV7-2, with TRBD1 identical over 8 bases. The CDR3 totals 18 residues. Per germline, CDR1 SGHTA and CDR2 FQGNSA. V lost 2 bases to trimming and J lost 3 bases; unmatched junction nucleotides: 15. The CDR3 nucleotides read TGTGCCAGCAGCTTAAACGTCAGGGGGCGAGCGAAGATCTACGAGCAGTACTTC. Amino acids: CASSLNVRGRAKIYEQYF.

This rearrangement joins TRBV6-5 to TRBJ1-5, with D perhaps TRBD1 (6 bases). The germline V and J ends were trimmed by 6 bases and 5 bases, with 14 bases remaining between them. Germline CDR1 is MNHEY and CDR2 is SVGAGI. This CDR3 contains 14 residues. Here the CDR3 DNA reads TGTGCCAGCAGGACCGGGGGGCGGGATCAGCCCCAGCATTTT. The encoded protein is CASRTGGRDQPQHF.

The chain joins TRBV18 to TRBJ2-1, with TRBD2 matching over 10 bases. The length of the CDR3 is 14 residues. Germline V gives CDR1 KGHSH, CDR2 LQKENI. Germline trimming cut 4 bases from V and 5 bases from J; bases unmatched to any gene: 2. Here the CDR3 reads CASSLLAGNNEQFF. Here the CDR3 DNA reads TGTGCCAGCTCACTACTAGCGGGGAACAATGAGCAGTTCTTC.

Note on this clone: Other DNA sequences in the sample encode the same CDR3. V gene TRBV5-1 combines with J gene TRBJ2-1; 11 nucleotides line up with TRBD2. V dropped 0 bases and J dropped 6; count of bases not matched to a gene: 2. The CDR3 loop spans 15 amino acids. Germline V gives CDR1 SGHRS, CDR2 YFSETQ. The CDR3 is CASSLGLAGGNEQFF. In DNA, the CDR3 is TGCGCCAGCAGCTTGGGTCTAGCGGGAGGCAATGAGCAGTTCTTC.

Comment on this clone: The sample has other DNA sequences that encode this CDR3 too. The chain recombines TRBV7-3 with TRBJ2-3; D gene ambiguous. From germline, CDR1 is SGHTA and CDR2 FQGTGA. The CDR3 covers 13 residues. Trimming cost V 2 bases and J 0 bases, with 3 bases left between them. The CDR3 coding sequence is TGTGCCAGCAGCTTAGGAAGCACAGATACGCAGTATTTT. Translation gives CASSLGSTDTQYF.

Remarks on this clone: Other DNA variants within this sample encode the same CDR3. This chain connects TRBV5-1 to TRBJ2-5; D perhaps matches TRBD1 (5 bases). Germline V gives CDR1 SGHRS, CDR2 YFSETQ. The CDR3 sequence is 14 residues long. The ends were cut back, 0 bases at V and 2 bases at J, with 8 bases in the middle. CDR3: CASSLGGIQETQYF. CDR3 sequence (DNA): TGCGCCAGCAGCTTGGGGGGCATTCAAGAGACCCAGTACTTC.

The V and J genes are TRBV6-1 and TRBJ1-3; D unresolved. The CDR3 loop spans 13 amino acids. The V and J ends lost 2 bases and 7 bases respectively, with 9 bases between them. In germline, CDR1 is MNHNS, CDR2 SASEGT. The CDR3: CASSELSWNTIYF. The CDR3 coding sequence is TGTGCCAGCAGTGAATTGAGCTGGAACACCATATATTTT.

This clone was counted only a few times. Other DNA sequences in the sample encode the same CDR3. In DNA, the CDR3 is TGTGCCAGCAGTTTTGGAAACTATGGCTACACCTTC. This translates into CASSFGNYGYTF. V gene TRBV28 combines with J gene TRBJ1-2; D is unclear. This CDR3 spans 12 amino acids. The germline V gene has CDR1 MDHEN and CDR2 SYDVKM. V was trimmed by 3 bases and J by 2 bases, leaving 4 bases between them.

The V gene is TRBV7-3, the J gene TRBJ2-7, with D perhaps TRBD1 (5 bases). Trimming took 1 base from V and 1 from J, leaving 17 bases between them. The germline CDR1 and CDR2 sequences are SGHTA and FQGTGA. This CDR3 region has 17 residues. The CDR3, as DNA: TGTGCCAGCAGCTTAAGGCCTAGGACAAATGGATCCTACGAGCAGTACTTC. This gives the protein CASSLRPRTNGSYEQYF.

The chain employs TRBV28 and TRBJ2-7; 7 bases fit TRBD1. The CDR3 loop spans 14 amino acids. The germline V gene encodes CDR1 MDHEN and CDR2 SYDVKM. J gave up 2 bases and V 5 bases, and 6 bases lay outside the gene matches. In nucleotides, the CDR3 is TGTGCCAGCAGTCTGACAGGGCAGCCCTACGAGCAGTACTTC. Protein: CASSLTGQPYEQYF.